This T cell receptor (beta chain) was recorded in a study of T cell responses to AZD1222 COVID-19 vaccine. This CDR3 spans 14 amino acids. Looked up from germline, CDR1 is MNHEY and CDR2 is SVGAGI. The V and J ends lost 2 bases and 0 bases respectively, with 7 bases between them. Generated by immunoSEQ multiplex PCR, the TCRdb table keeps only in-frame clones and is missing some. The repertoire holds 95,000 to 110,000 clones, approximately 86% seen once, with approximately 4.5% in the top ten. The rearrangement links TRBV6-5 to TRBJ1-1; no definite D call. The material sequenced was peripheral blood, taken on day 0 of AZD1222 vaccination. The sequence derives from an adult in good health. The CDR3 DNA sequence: TGTGCCAGCAGTTACGGTCAGATGAACACTGAAGCTTTCTTT. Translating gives CASSYGQMNTEAFF.